Sequencing of this T cell receptor (beta chain) was carried out in a study of blood T cell repertoires in COVID-19. On the study more broadly: Sources were T cells, B-cell-depleted T cells, or PBMCs; the material itself was cDNA or gDNA.

As handled by the study authors: Estimation of nucleated cell counts relied on the amplification of reference gene primers. Measured with immunoSEQ multiplex PCR; TCRdb has only the in-frame clones, and not every one. That table is the source of V, J and clone size, and D and trimming were worked out from the DNA. The sample has about 160,000 clones, roughly 78% seen once. Seattle patient enrollment occurred during active infection, with longitudinal follow-up thereafter. The sample consisted of peripheral blood. The sequence was obtained from a woman aged 60-70 years with COVID-19, enrolled during active disease.

DNA of the CDR3: TGTGCCAGCAGCTCAGACAGGATAGGGCCCCAGCATTTT. It is translated as CASSSDRIGPQHF. V gene TRBV11-2 combines with J gene TRBJ1-5, with D perhaps matching TRBD1 (6 bases). This CDR3 spans 13 amino acids. The germline gives CDR1 SGHAT, CDR2 FQNNGV. Trimming stripped 4 bases from V and 9 bases from J, with 13 bases between.